A single sample gave rise to the 21 T cell receptor beta chains below, sequenced in a study of blood T cell repertoires in COVID-19. The protocol was immunoSEQ multiplex PCR, while the TCRdb copy is restricted to in-frame clones and leaves out a portion. In the table there are 150,000 or so clones, around 80% of which are singletons. The sample comprised peripheral blood. These receptors were taken from a woman in her seventies with acute or convalescent COVID-19.

The chain joins TRBV29-1 to TRBJ1-1; possibly TRBD1 for D (5 bases). Germline CDR1 is SQVTM and CDR2 is ANQGSEA. The CDR3 spans 12 residues. The germline V and J ends were trimmed by 6 bases and 11 bases, with 19 bases remaining between them. The DNA of the CDR3 is TGCAGCGTCGAATCAGGGCGACGGTTGGCTTTCTTT. The encoded protein is CSVESGRRLAFF.

This clone turned up a few times. The chain uses TRBV19 and TRBJ2-2; TRBD2 is a possible D gene (5 bases). Trimming left V 6 bases short and J 6 bases short, with 20 bases between. The CDR3 sequence is 16 residues long. CDR1 is LNHDA, CDR2 SQIVND, per germline (reference sequence). In DNA, the CDR3 is TGTGCCAGTAGAAACCTCCGAGAGGGTGGGGCCGGGGAGCTGTTTTTT. Protein product: CASRNLREGGAGELFF.

Turning to this clone: Additional DNA sequences in this sample encode the identical CDR3. The chain combines TRBV5-1 with TRBJ1-2; 7 bases are shared with TRBD1. There are 14 residues in the CDR3. The V segment lost 0 bases and the J segment 5 bases; nucleotides outside the gene matches: 4. Germline V gene lookup returns CDR1 SGHRS and CDR2 YFSETQ. The CDR3 DNA is TGCGCCAGCAGCTTGGACAGGGGAGGTTATGGCTACACCTTC. It yields the protein CASSLDRGGYGYTF.

The J gene is TRBJ1-1, the V gene TRBV3-1 (or the pseudogene TRBV3-2); maybe TRBD1 (6 bases). Looked up from germline, CDR1 is LGHDT and CDR2 is YNNKEL (reference sequence). CDR3 size: 12 residues. Trimming cost V 4 bases and J 9 bases, with 12 bases left between them. This CDR3 reads CASSPGQSKAFF. CDR3 coding DNA: TGTGCCAGCAGCCCCGGACAGTCCAAAGCTTTCTTT.

This clone was found a few times. As the CDR3 is not closed by the conserved phenylalanine or tryptophan, this likely results from a read error. The limits of the CDR3 on the DNA are not certain, so only TCRdb's listed CDR3 is given. This chain links TRBV20-1 with TRBJ1-2. Germline CDR1 and CDR2: DFQATT and SNEGSKA (reference sequence). Both ends counted, the CDR3 spans 11 residues. CDR3 in amino acids: CSASRGEGSTS.

V gene TRBV10-2 combines with J gene TRBJ1-5; D is uncertain. This CDR3 has 14 amino acids. V was cut by 2 bases and J by 5 bases, with 10 bases left in between. The germline CDR1 and CDR2 sequences are WSHSY and SAAADI. DNA of the CDR3: TGCGCCAGCAGTGAGCGGGAGAAGGATCAGCCCCAGCATTTT. It codes for CASSEREKDQPQHF.

The chain recombines TRBV20-1 with TRBJ1-3; 9 bases align to TRBD1. The CDR3 is made up of 14 amino acids. From germline, CDR1 is DFQATT and CDR2 SNEGSKA (reference sequence). V lost 3 bases, J lost 2 bases, and 2 bases stayed unmatched. This CDR3 reads CSASRQGAGNTIYF. The CDR3 region has the DNA TGCAGTGCTAGTCGACAGGGGGCTGGAAACACCATATATTTT.

The chain is built from TRBV2 and TRBJ1-5, with 12 positions matching TRBD1. The CDR3 runs 14 residues. The germline V gene has CDR1 SNHLY and CDR2 FYNNEI. V was pared by 7 bases and J by 8 bases, with 6 bases of the junction left unmatched. The CDR3 bases are TGTGCCAGCACCCGGGACAGGGGGCGCGAGCCCCAGCATTTT. It translates to CASTRDRGREPQHF. The full variable domain, its missing parts supplied by reference TRBV2 and TRBJ1-5, is EPEVTQTPSHQVTQMGQEVILRCVPISNHLYFYWYRQILGQKVEFLVSFYNNEISEKSEIFDDQFSVERPDGSNFTLKIRSTKLEDSAMYFCASTRDRGREPQHFGDGTRLSIL.

The genes are TRBV6-1 and TRBJ2-1, with 10 bases that match TRBD2. Germline assignment: CDR1 MNHNS and CDR2 SASEGT. The trim removed 3 bases at V and 7 bases at J, leaving 6 bases unmatched. The CDR3 length is 15 residues. CDR3 bases: TGTGCCAGCAGTGAGACGCCTAGCGGGGGAAATGAGCAGTTCTTC. Amino acids: CASSETPSGGNEQFF.

V gene TRBV18 combines with J gene TRBJ2-3; maybe TRBD2 (6 bases). The V end lost 2 bases, the J end lost 2 bases, and 8 bases lay between the germline ends. Germline-derived CDR1 and CDR2 are KGHSH and LQKENI. The CDR3 totals 14 residues. The DNA of the CDR3 is TGTGCCAGCTCACCAGGGGGGTACACAGATACGCAGTATTTT. Translating gives CASSPGGYTDTQYF.

V and J are TRBV5-4 and TRBJ1-2; D is unresolved. The CDR3 covers 14 residues. The germline gives CDR1 SGHNT, CDR2 YYREEE (reference sequence). V was trimmed by 6 bases and J by 5 bases, leaving 17 bases between them. The CDR3 loop reads CASTTGPGGYGYTF. Here the CDR3 DNA reads TGTGCCAGCACCACCGGGCCAGGAGGGTATGGCTACACCTTC.

V gene TRBV28 combines with J gene TRBJ2-7; perhaps TRBD1 as D (5 bases). Deletions cut 5 bases from V and 2 bases from J, with 16 bases between. CDR3 length: 15 residues. Germline V gene sequence: CDR1 MDHEN, CDR2 SYDVKM. CDR3 nucleotides: TGTGCCAGCAGTCCCCTCAGGGTTCCCCCCTACGAGCAGTACTTC. It specifies CASSPLRVPPYEQYF.

The J gene is TRBJ2-3, the V gene TRBV11-2; D remains ambiguous. This CDR3 comprises 13 residues. The V end lost 0 bases, the J end lost 5 bases, and 6 bases lay between the germline ends. Per germline, CDR1 SGHAT and CDR2 FQNNGV. CDR3 nucleotides: TGTGCCAGCAGCTTAGATCGTAAAGATACGCAGTATTTT. This sequence encodes CASSLDRKDTQYF.

The chain combines TRBV24-1 with TRBJ1-5; 7 bases are shared with TRBD1. The V gene's germline CDR1 is KGHDR and CDR2 SFDVKD. The CDR3 loop spans 16 amino acids. V was clipped by 4 bases and J by 3 bases; unmatched bases: 8. For the CDR3, the DNA is TGTGCCACCAGTGACCCGACAGGGACCCCCAATCAGCCCCAGCATTTT. This sequence encodes CATSDPTGTPNQPQHF.

The V gene is TRBV27, the J gene TRBJ1-6; 9 nucleotides line up with TRBD1. V lost 1 base and J lost 7; bases outside the gene matches: 5. Germline assignment: CDR1 MNHEY and CDR2 SMNVEV (reference sequence). The CDR3 is made up of 16 amino acids. In DNA form, the CDR3 reads TGTGCCAGCAGTTTATTCGACAGGGGGACAAATTCACCCCTCCACTTT. It translates to CASSLFDRGTNSPLHF.

The chain links TRBV7-9 to TRBJ1-1, with 11 bases matching TRBD1. The CDR3 spans 15 residues. Germline CDR1 is SEHNR and CDR2 is FQNEAQ (reference sequence). V lost 4 bases, J lost 6 bases, and 7 bases stayed unmatched. CDR3 region: CASSWMDRGRSEAFF. The CDR3 DNA is TGTGCCAGCAGCTGGATGGACAGGGGGCGTTCTGAAGCTTTCTTT.

V is TRBV27 and J is TRBJ2-7; the D gene is possibly TRBD2 (5 bases). V lost 5 bases and J lost 0, with 5 bases in between. Germline V lookup: CDR1 MNHEY, CDR2 SMNVEV (reference sequence). The CDR3 is 12 residues long. CDR3 coding DNA: TGTGCCAGCAGTACTAGCTCCTACGAGCAGTACTTC. Amino acid sequence: CASSTSSYEQYF.

J is TRBJ2-7 and V is TRBV10-3; 8 bases are shared with TRBD1. The CDR3 covers 17 residues. V lost 4 bases and J lost 0; bases outside the gene matches: 11. Per the germline V gene, CDR1 is ENHRY and CDR2 is SYGVKD. This chain's CDR3 is CAISGLDRGRNSYEQYF. In DNA, the CDR3 is TGTGCCATCAGTGGGTTAGACAGGGGTCGTAACTCCTACGAGCAGTACTTC.

This rearrangement joins TRBV9 to TRBJ1-1; D is unresolved. The germline CDR1 and CDR2 sequences are SGDLS and YYNGEE. V shed 0 bases and J shed 0 bases, with 9 bases lying between them. The CDR3 consists of 15 residues. The CDR3 reads CASSVGNGLNTEAFF. CDR3 nucleotides: TGTGCCAGCAGCGTAGGGAACGGGTTGAACACTGAAGCTTTCTTT. The variable domain in full, with the rest retrieved from reference TRBV9 and TRBJ1-1, is DSGVTQTPKHLITATGQRVTLRCSPRSGDLSVYWYQQSLDQGLQFLIQYYNGEERAKGNILERFSAQQFPDLHSELNLSSLELGDSALYFCASSVGNGLNTEAFFGQGTRLTVV.

The V call is TRBV27, the J call TRBJ2-2; 11 bases agree with TRBD1. CDR3 length equals 17 residues. Germline V lookup: CDR1 MNHEY, CDR2 SMNVEV (reference sequence). With V trimmed by 3 bases and J by 5 bases, 8 bases remained unmatched. In nucleotides, the CDR3 is TGTGCCAGCAGTTTGTACGGACAGGGGGCTGAGACCGGGGAGCTGTTTTTT. Amino acids: CASSLYGQGAETGELFF.

As DNA, the CDR3 is TGTGCCAGCAGCCATCCACTAAACCGGGACAGCAACAATGAGCAGTTCTTC. Protein sequence: CASSHPLNRDSNNEQFF. This chain uses TRBV4-2 with TRBJ2-1; TRBD1 aligns across 7 bases. The CDR3 runs to 17 residues. The germline V gene has CDR1 LGHNA and CDR2 YNFKEQ. The V segment lost 3 bases and the J segment 5 bases; nucleotides outside the gene matches: 13.